This record looks at one T cell receptor beta chain sequence and its context. What it recognizes is unknown. Lung cancer patients with chemo-refractory metastatic non-small-cell disease were given focal radiation plus CTLA-4 blockade with ipilimumab. CDR3 length: 16 amino acids. Germline V gene data show CDR1 as MNHNY and CDR2 as SVGAGI (reference sequence). The V and J ends lost 4 bases and 4 bases, in that order; junction bases with no gene match: 5. These data belong to a study of radiotherapy plus CTLA-4 blockade in lung cancer. Study observations and caveats: After treatment with radiotherapy plus ipilimumab, TCR clones that came from the tumor expanded in blood.

Data came from immunoSEQ multiplex PCR; TCRdb stores just in-frame clones and leaves some out. Of more than 75,000 clones in the sample, around 86% were seen once. The source material was peripheral blood, sampled from a patient treated with radiotherapy plus ipilimumab. The chain joins TRBV6-6 to TRBJ2-1; 12 bases line up with TRBD2. The origin of this receptor is a human donor with non-small cell lung cancer who had stable disease on radiotherapy plus ipilimumab. In DNA form, the CDR3 reads TGTGCCAGCAGTTCCGGACTAGCGGGACGGTACAATGAGCAGTTCTTC. It encodes CASSSGLAGRYNEQFF.